The rows below give T cell receptor beta chains drawn from one sample of a study of OX40 agonist ivuxolimab in advanced cancers. Measured with immunoSEQ multiplex PCR; TCRdb has only the in-frame clones, and not every one. Of fewer than 55,000 clones listed, approximately 91% are singletons. Specimen: CD4+ or CD8+ T cells sorted from blood, collected in a trial of the OX40 agonist ivuxolimab. The receptors were sampled from an adult with an advanced solid tumor such as melanoma, head and neck, liver or kidney cancer. CDR3s include the opening cysteine and the closing phenylalanine or tryptophan. A D gene is named only where the DNA matches it firmly. Only part of the rows carry a size: once, few, many, or a class if the clone is expanded.

abundance	d_gene	v_gene	j_gene	CDR3aa	CDR3nt
once	.	TRBV19	TRBJ2-5	CASSIGAGSQETQYF	TGTGCCAGTAGTATCGGGGCAGGTTCCCAAGAGACCCAGTACTTC
.	TRBD1	TRBV6-5	TRBJ2-2	CATQDREHTGELFF	TGTGCCACCCAAGACAGGGAGCACACCGGGGAGCTGTTTTTT
.	.	TRBV9	TRBJ2-3	CASSGDFSTDTQYF	TGTGCCAGCAGCGGGGACTTTAGCACAGATACGCAGTATTTT
.	.	TRBV27	TRBJ1-1	CASSLSRGTEAFF	TGTGCCAGCAGTTTATCGCGGGGGACTGAAGCTTTCTTT
.	TRBD2	TRBV10-3	TRBJ2-3	CAISEPSGGTDTQYF	TGTGCCATCAGTGAGCCTAGCGGGGGCACAGATACGCAGTATTTT
.	.	TRBV6-1	TRBJ2-7	CASSEFPGPDEQYF	TGTGCCAGCAGTGAATTCCCAGGGCCCGACGAGCAGTACTTC
.	.	TRBV4-2	TRBJ2-1	CASSQDQGSYNEQFF	TGTGCCAGCAGCCAAGATCAGGGGAGCTACAATGAGCAGTTCTTC
.	.	TRBV4-1	TRBJ2-7	CASSQVAGLSYEQYF	TGCGCCAGCAGCCAAGTCGCAGGACTCTCCTACGAGCAGTACTTC
.	.	TRBV5-4	TRBJ1-3	CASSLEAVGNTIYF	TGTGCCAGCAGCTTGGAGGCAGTTGGAAACACCATATATTTT
.	TRBD2	TRBV5-1	TRBJ2-1	CASSLAGGLYNEQFF	TGCGCCAGCAGCCTAGCGGGGGGGCTCTACAATGAGCAGTTCTTC
once	TRBD2	TRBV11-2	TRBJ2-1	CASSLVAGGMYNEQFF	TGTGCCAGCAGCTTAGTCGCGGGGGGGATGTACAATGAGCAGTTCTTC
once	TRBD1	TRBV5-1	TRBJ1-5	CASSLWTGEVNQPQHF	TGCGCCAGCAGCTTGTGGACAGGGGAGGTGAATCAGCCCCAGCATTTT
.	.	TRBV5-4	TRBJ1-2	CASSLDGPTAYGYTF	TGTGCCAGCAGCTTGGATGGACCGACGGCGTATGGCTACACCTTC